The clone carrying this T cell receptor beta chain was counted a single time. This sample is part of a study of blood T cell repertoires in COVID-19. The assay was immunoSEQ multiplex PCR, and TCRdb's table has in-frame clones only and misses some. Altogether about 120,000 clones are present, 82% being singletons, with the ten largest covering about 12%. With 6 bases clipped from V and 8 bases from J, the junction kept 9 bases outside the gene matches. Germline V gives CDR1 MNHNY, CDR2 SVGAGI (reference sequence). The CDR3 has 14 residues. The receptor's source is a human donor in a cohort sampled during active COVID-19. The sequenced sample was peripheral blood. The gene calls are TRBV6-6 and TRBJ1-4; TRBD1 aligns across 7 bases. Written as DNA, the CDR3 is TGTGCCAGCAGACCCACAGGGGTAGGCGAAAAACTGTTTTTT. Its translation: CASRPTGVGEKLFF.